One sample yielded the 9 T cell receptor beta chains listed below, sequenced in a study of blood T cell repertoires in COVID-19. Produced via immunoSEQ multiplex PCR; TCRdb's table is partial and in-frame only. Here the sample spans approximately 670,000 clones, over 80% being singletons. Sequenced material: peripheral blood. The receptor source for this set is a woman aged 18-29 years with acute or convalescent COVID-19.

The CDR3 DNA follows: TGTGCCAGCAGCCCCCTCCCCGGGACAGGGTTTCCCAACTATGGCTACACCTTC. Translating gives CASSPLPGTGFPNYGYTF. The chain joins TRBV3-1 (or the pseudogene TRBV3-2) to TRBJ1-2, with 9 positions matching TRBD1. The CDR3 length is 18 residues. Germline trimming cut 4 bases from V and 2 bases from J; bases unmatched to any gene: 14. In germline, CDR1 is LGHDT, CDR2 YNNKEL (reference sequence).

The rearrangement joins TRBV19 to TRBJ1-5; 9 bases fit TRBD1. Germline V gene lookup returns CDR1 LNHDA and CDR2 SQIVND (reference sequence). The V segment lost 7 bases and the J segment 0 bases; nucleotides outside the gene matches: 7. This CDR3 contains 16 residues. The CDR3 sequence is CASKAADRGSNQPQHF. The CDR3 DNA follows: TGTGCCAGTAAGGCGGCGGACAGGGGTAGCAATCAGCCCCAGCATTTT.

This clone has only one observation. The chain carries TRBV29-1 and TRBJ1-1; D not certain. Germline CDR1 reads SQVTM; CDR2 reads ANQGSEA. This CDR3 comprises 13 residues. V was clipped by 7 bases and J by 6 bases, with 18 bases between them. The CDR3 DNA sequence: TGCAGCGCCGAGGGAGGACCTCGCGCTGAAGCTTTCTTT. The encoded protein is CSAEGGPRAEAFF.

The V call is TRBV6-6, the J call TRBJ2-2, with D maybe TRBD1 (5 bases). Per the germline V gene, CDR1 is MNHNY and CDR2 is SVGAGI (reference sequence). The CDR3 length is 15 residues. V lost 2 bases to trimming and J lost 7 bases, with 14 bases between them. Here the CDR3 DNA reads TGTGCCAGCAGTTACCTTGGGGCCTATGACGGGGAGCTGTTTTTT. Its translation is CASSYLGAYDGELFF.

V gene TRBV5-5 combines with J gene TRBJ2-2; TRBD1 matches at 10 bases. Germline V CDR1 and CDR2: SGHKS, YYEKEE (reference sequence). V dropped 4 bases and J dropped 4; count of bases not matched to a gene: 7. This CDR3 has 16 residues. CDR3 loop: CASSPRQGAGTGELFF. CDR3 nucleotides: TGTGCCAGCAGCCCCCGACAGGGGGCGGGCACCGGGGAGCTGTTTTTT.

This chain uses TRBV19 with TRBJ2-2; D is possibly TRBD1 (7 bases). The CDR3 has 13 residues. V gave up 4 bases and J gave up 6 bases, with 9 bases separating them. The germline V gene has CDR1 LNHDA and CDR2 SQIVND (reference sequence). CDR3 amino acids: CASSTGGSGELFF. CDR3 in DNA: TGTGCCAGTAGTACAGGGGGGTCCGGGGAGCTGTTTTTT.

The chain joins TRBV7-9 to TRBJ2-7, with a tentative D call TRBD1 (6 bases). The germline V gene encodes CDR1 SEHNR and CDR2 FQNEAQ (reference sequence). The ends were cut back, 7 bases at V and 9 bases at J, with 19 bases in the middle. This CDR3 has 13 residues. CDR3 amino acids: CASIDQGSGVQYF. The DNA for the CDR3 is TGTGCCAGCATCGACCAGGGGTCCGGCGTGCAGTACTTC.

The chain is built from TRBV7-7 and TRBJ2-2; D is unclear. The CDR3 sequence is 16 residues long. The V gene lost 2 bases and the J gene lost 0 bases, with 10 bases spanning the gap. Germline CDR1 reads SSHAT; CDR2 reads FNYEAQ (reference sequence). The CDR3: CASSLLGPANTGELFF. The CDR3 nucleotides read TGTGCCAGCAGCTTATTGGGCCCCGCGAACACCGGGGAGCTGTTTTTT.

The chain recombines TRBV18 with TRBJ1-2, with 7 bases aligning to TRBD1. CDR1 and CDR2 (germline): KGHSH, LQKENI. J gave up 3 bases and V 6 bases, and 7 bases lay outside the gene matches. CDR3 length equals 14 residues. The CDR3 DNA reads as TGTGCCAGCTCCTCGACAGGGAATCACTATGGCTACACCTTC. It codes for CASSSTGNHYGYTF.